The 32 T cell receptor beta chains in this list originate from one sample, sequenced in a study of blood T cell repertoires in COVID-19. Using immunoSEQ multiplex PCR, the repertoire was profiled, and TCRdb retains in-frame clones only, with some absent. The table includes about 210,000 clones, 89% detected once. Material for sequencing was PBMCs or T cells enriched from blood (not recorded which). These receptors were obtained from a woman aged 18-35 years who had recovered from COVID-19.

The chain carries TRBV27 and TRBJ1-2, with 8 bases identical to TRBD1. After removal of 7 bases from V and 3 bases from J, the junction contained 1 base not matched to a gene. The germline V gene has CDR1 MNHEY and CDR2 SMNVEV (reference sequence). This CDR3 comprises 12 residues. CDR3 in DNA: TGTGCCAGCAAACAGGGGGACTATGGCTACACCTTC. Translation: CASKQGDYGYTF.

The chain uses TRBV9 and TRBJ2-5, with D possibly TRBD1 on 5 matching bases. Trimming took off 0 bases at V and 4 bases at J, with 13 bases between the two ends. Germline V CDR1 and CDR2: SGDLS, YYNGEE. CDR3 length equals 15 residues. The CDR3, as DNA: TGTGCCAGCAGCGTAGCTACAGGAGTTAGAGAGACCCAGTACTTC. It specifies CASSVATGVRETQYF.

V gene TRBV5-6 combines with J gene TRBJ1-1; the match to TRBD1 covers 8 bases. V gave up 0 bases and J gave up 10 bases; unmatched junction bases: 11. Germline V gene lookup returns CDR1 SGHDT and CDR2 YYEEEE. CDR3 length equals 15 residues. CDR3: CASSLGRTRGRVAFF. CDR3 DNA sequence: TGTGCCAGCAGCTTGGGAAGAACCAGGGGGCGCGTAGCTTTCTTT.

The chain combines TRBV20-1 with TRBJ1-2; D not resolved. V was shortened by 3 bases and J by 1 base, with 3 bases between the two germline ends. Germline lookup yields CDR1 DFQATT and CDR2 SNEGSKA (reference sequence). The CDR3 is 11 residues long. The CDR3 DNA reads TGCAGTGCTAGCCATAACTATGGCTACACCTTC. The encoded protein is CSASHNYGYTF.

The chain employs TRBV9 and TRBJ2-2; D uncertain. CDR1 and CDR2 from the germline V gene are SGDLS and YYNGEE. V lost 0 bases, J lost 2 bases, and 5 bases lay in between. This CDR3 spans 14 amino acids. The CDR3 spells CASSVAVNTGELFF. The DNA of the CDR3 is TGTGCCAGCAGCGTAGCGGTTAACACCGGGGAGCTGTTTTTT. Full variable domain (rest looked up from reference TRBV9 and TRBJ2-2): DSGVTQTPKHLITATGQRVTLRCSPRSGDLSVYWYQQSLDQGLQFLIQYYNGEERAKGNILERFSAQQFPDLHSELNLSSLELGDSALYFCASSVAVNTGELFFGEGSRLTVL.

V gene TRBV10-3 combines with J gene TRBJ1-1, with a possible D match to TRBD1 (5 bases). Germline V gene data show CDR1 as ENHRY and CDR2 as SYGVKD. The CDR3 loop spans 12 amino acids. Trimming shortened V by 6 bases and J by 1 base, and 6 bases separated the two germline ends. CDR3 DNA: TGTGCCATCAGGCAGGGGAACACTGAAGCTTTCTTT. This translates into CAIRQGNTEAFF.

The rearrangement links TRBV30 to TRBJ1-1; D is perhaps TRBD1 (5 bases). V dropped 0 bases and J dropped 4 bases, with 12 bases sitting between them. The CDR3 spans 14 residues. CDR1 is GTSNPN and CDR2 is SVGIG in the germline V gene (reference sequence). CDR3 DNA sequence: TGTGCCTGGAGTGTAGTAGGGGTGGGCACTGAAGCTTTCTTT. Its protein is CAWSVVGVGTEAFF.

The chain joins TRBV7-2 to TRBJ1-1; perhaps TRBD1 as D (6 bases). The CDR3 has 15 amino acids. Germline assignment: CDR1 SGHTA and CDR2 FQGNSA. V lost 5 bases and J 1 base, leaving 14 bases between the germline ends. The CDR3 protein is CASSQGEGGNTEAFF. Here the CDR3 DNA reads TGTGCCAGCAGCCAAGGGGAGGGGGGGAACACTGAAGCTTTCTTT.

This clone was seen only a few times. The J gene is TRBJ1-5, the V gene TRBV10-3; possibly TRBD1 for D (6 bases). V was cut by 3 bases and J by 2 bases, with 11 bases left in between. The CDR3 is 15 amino acids. CDR1 is ENHRY and CDR2 is SYGVKD in the germline V gene. In DNA form, the CDR3 reads TGTGCCATCAGTGATTTAGGGGGAGGCAATCAGCCCCAGCATTTT. Amino acid sequence: CAISDLGGGNQPQHF.

This chain uses TRBV24-1 with TRBJ2-2, with 9 bases identical to TRBD2. V was clipped by 5 bases and J by 0 bases; unmatched bases: 9. From germline, CDR1 is KGHDR and CDR2 SFDVKD. This CDR3 has 18 residues. The CDR3 spells CATSVASGAGSNTGELFF. The CDR3 DNA is TGTGCCACCAGTGTAGCTAGCGGGGCCGGATCGAACACCGGGGAGCTGTTTTTT.

The chain is built from TRBV6-5 and TRBJ2-4; D is perhaps TRBD1 (6 bases). The CDR3 extends over 14 amino acids. V gave up 2 bases and J gave up 1 base, with 6 bases separating them. Germline loops: CDR1 MNHEY, CDR2 SVGAGI. The CDR3 here is CASSYQGAKNIQYF. The CDR3 DNA sequence: TGTGCCAGCAGTTACCAGGGGGCCAAAAACATTCAGTACTTC.

This CDR3 is CASSQGTGGKSPLHF. The DNA for the CDR3 is TGTGCCAGCAGCCAAGGGACAGGGGGCAAGTCACCCCTCCACTTT. V and J are TRBV7-9 and TRBJ1-6, with 12 bases that match TRBD1. Germline-derived CDR1 and CDR2 are SEHNR and FQNEAQ (reference sequence). The CDR3 sequence is 15 residues long. The J segment lost 10 bases and the V segment lost 5 bases, leaving 6 bases of the junction unmatched.

The chain carries TRBV28 and TRBJ1-2; no firm D call. The CDR3 sequence is 14 residues long. Germline assignment: CDR1 MDHEN and CDR2 SYDVKM. Trimming pared 2 bases from V and 3 bases from J, leaving 10 bases between. In nucleotides, the CDR3 is TGTGCCAGCAGTTTACTTTACCCAGACTATGGCTACACCTTC. It yields the protein CASSLLYPDYGYTF.

This chain joins TRBV6-5 and TRBJ2-5, with 8 bases identical to TRBD2. This CDR3 has 14 residues. V lost 8 bases, J lost 4 bases, and 9 bases stayed unmatched. Germline V gene sequence: CDR1 MNHEY, CDR2 SVGAGI. The chain's CDR3 is CASLGLAERETQYF. As DNA, the CDR3 is TGTGCCAGCCTCGGACTAGCCGAGAGAGAGACCCAGTACTTC.

The J gene is TRBJ2-5, the V gene TRBV12-3 or TRBV12-4; perhaps TRBD1 as D (6 bases). V was shortened by 4 bases and J by 4 bases, with 10 bases between the two germline ends. This CDR3 is built from 13 residues. The CDR3 sequence is CASSYGQIETQYF. The CDR3 DNA reads TGTGCCAGCAGTTACGGACAGATAGAGACCCAGTACTTC.

This chain links TRBV27 with TRBJ1-1; D might be TRBD1 (5 bases). CDR1 is MNHEY and CDR2 is SMNVEV in the germline V gene (reference sequence). The V gene lost 4 bases and the J gene lost 3 bases, with 12 bases spanning the gap. CDR3 length equals 14 residues. The CDR3 protein is CASSSGGADTEAFF. The CDR3 DNA follows: TGTGCCAGCAGTTCCGGGGGAGCGGACACTGAAGCTTTCTTT.

CDR3 sequence reads: CASSTGQGRFLYSNQPQHF. The CDR3, as DNA: TGTGCCAGTAGTACGGGACAGGGTAGATTTCTGTATAGCAATCAGCCCCAGCATTTT. The gene calls are TRBV19 and TRBJ1-5, with 9 bases fitting TRBD1. V dropped 4 bases and J dropped 0; count of bases not matched to a gene: 13. CDR3 length: 19 residues. The germline gives CDR1 LNHDA, CDR2 SQIVND (reference sequence).

The chain is built from TRBV11-2 and TRBJ2-7; D is possibly TRBD1 (6 bases). The germline V gene encodes CDR1 SGHAT and CDR2 FQNNGV. This CDR3 has 12 amino acids. The V and J ends lost 10 bases and 5 bases respectively, with 15 bases between them. DNA for the CDR3: TGTGCCACAAGGCAGGGGATAGACGAGCAGTACTTC. As protein: CATRQGIDEQYF.

This rearrangement joins TRBV7-9 to TRBJ1-1; a weak D match, TRBD1 (6 bases). CDR1 and CDR2 from the germline V gene are SEHNR and FQNEAQ (reference sequence). This CDR3 has 12 amino acids. V shed 1 base and J shed 6 bases, with 6 bases lying between them. This CDR3 is CASSLGTAEAFF. CDR3 DNA sequence: TGTGCCAGCAGCTTAGGGACAGCTGAAGCTTTCTTT.

The rearrangement links TRBV18 to TRBJ2-7, with a weak D call TRBD1 (6 bases). With 1 base removed from V and 5 bases from J, the gap between germline ends came to 15 bases. The CDR3 has 15 residues. In germline, CDR1 is KGHSH, CDR2 LQKENI. For the CDR3, the DNA is TGTGCCAGCTCACCACTACAGGGTGGATTAAACGAGCAGTACTTC. Translation gives CASSPLQGGLNEQYF.

In DNA form, the CDR3 reads TGCGCCAGCAGCTTGCTTGGAGCGAAAAACATTCAGTACTTC. This gives the protein CASSLLGAKNIQYF. The chain has TRBV5-1 and TRBJ2-4; no clear D gene. The germline V gene encodes CDR1 SGHRS and CDR2 YFSETQ. The CDR3 is 14 amino acids. Between the trimmed V and J ends, which lost 1 base and 4 bases, there was a span of 9 bases.

The chain carries TRBV6-5 and TRBJ1-2, with 8 positions matching TRBD1. CDR1 and CDR2 from the germline V gene are MNHEY and SVGAGI. V trimming: 0 bases; J trimming: 7 bases; junction bases outside the gene matches: 7. The CDR3 sequence is 15 residues long. CDR3 nucleotide sequence: TGTGCCAGCAGTTACTCGAAGACAGGGGTTGGTGGCTACACCTTC. It yields the protein CASSYSKTGVGGYTF.

The CDR3 nucleotides are TGTGCCAGCTCACCACCGGCAGTTAACTATGGCTACACCTTC. Its protein product is CASSPPAVNYGYTF. V gene TRBV18 combines with J gene TRBJ1-2; no clear D gene. Per germline, CDR1 KGHSH and CDR2 LQKENI. The CDR3 contains 14 residues. The V end lost 0 bases, the J end lost 1 base, and 6 bases lay between the germline ends.

This rearrangement joins TRBV18 to TRBJ2-7; D perhaps matches TRBD2 (6 bases). Per the germline V gene, CDR1 is KGHSH and CDR2 is LQKENI. Deletions cut 3 bases from V and 4 bases from J, with 16 bases between. The CDR3 is made up of 15 amino acids. The CDR3 loop reads CASSPSTRRLYEQYF. The CDR3 nucleotides read TGTGCCAGCTCACCCTCGACTAGAAGGTTATACGAGCAGTACTTC.

The rearrangement links TRBV28 to TRBJ1-2, with D unresolved. This CDR3 is built from 16 residues. From germline, CDR1 is MDHEN and CDR2 SYDVKM. Trimming left V 2 bases short and J 1 base short, with 14 bases between. The CDR3 reads CASSLDVPGNNYGYTF. For the CDR3, the DNA is TGTGCCAGCAGTTTAGACGTCCCGGGGAATAACTATGGCTACACCTTC.

The chain couples TRBV30 to TRBJ1-1; D not resolved. The CDR3 spans 15 residues. Germline V gene data show CDR1 as GTSNPN and CDR2 as SVGIG (reference sequence). The V and J ends lost 0 bases and 10 bases respectively, with 21 bases between them. The CDR3 bases are TGTGCCTGGAGTGTAAGTTCAGGAGGAATGAACGTAGCTTTCTTT. Its translation is CAWSVSSGGMNVAFF.

The chain recombines TRBV5-6 with TRBJ1-6; perhaps TRBD1 as D (6 bases). Trimming shortened V by 1 base and J by 1 base, and 12 bases separated the two germline ends. This CDR3 comprises 17 residues. The V gene's germline CDR1 is SGHDT and CDR2 YYEEEE. The CDR3 DNA is TGTGCCAGCAGCTTGTCGCAGGGGCAGTCCTATAATTCACCCCTCCACTTT. Its translation: CASSLSQGQSYNSPLHF.

This clone was counted a single time. This chain links TRBV3-1 (or the pseudogene TRBV3-2) with TRBJ1-1; a weak D match, TRBD1 (5 bases). CDR1 and CDR2 from the germline V gene are LGHDT and YNNKEL (reference sequence). This CDR3 comprises 14 residues. V dropped 2 bases and J dropped 5 bases, with 12 bases sitting between them. CDR3 in amino acids: CASSQFPGNTEAFF. The DNA of the CDR3 is TGTGCCAGCAGCCAATTTCCAGGGAATACTGAAGCTTTCTTT.

The V call is TRBV10-2, the J call TRBJ2-1; D call uncertain. The V end lost 8 bases, the J end lost 7 bases, and 9 bases lay between the germline ends. Germline CDR1 and CDR2: WSHSY and SAAADI. The CDR3 is made up of 11 amino acids. CDR3 DNA sequence: TGCGCCAGCGCACCTCTAAATGAGCAGTTCTTC. Its translation: CASAPLNEQFF.

This clone was counted once. The chain has TRBV28 and TRBJ2-7; a possible D gene is TRBD2 (5 bases). Germline V gene data show CDR1 as MDHEN and CDR2 as SYDVKM. The length of the CDR3 is 13 residues. Trimming cost V 7 bases and J 2 bases, with 12 bases left between them. CDR3 bases: TGTGCCAGCATCCGACCCGGGACCTACGAGCAGTACTTC. Translated: CASIRPGTYEQYF.

This sequence joins TRBV30 and TRBJ2-3; 11 bases align to TRBD1. The trim removed 2 bases at V and 3 bases at J, leaving 4 bases unmatched. This CDR3 region has 15 residues. CDR1 GTSNPN and CDR2 SVGIG come from the germline V gene (reference sequence). Here the CDR3 DNA reads TGTGCCTGGAGTCGCGGGACAGGGGGTACAGATACGCAGTATTTT. Translating it yields CAWSRGTGGTDTQYF.

The V call is TRBV3-1 (or the pseudogene TRBV3-2), the J call TRBJ2-2; TRBD1 agrees at 7 bases. Germline V lookup: CDR1 LGHDT, CDR2 YNNKEL (reference sequence). After removal of 4 bases from V and 7 bases from J, the junction contained 6 bases not matched to a gene. CDR3 length: 14 amino acids. The CDR3 nucleotides are TGTGCCAGCAGCCCTCGGACAGGCCGCGGGGAGCTGTTTTTT. This gives the protein CASSPRTGRGELFF.